This T cell receptor beta chain was documented in a study of blood T cell repertoires in COVID-19. Background on the study: The study drew acute and convalescent COVID-19 samples from the United States, Italy and Spain. In each case, the material was cDNA or gDNA derived from T cells, B-cell-depleted T cells, or PBMCs.

Original handling: By means of reference gene primer amplification, nucleated cell counts were estimated. Some clones are missing from TCRdb's copy, which holds only in-frame ones; the method was immunoSEQ multiplex PCR. V, J and clone size derive from that table, while D and trimming were established from the DNA sequence. The sample lists about 280,000 clones; around 87% were seen once. Germline CDR1 is GTSNPN and CDR2 is SVGIG (reference sequence). The V end lost 4 bases, the J end lost 5 bases, and 17 bases lay between the germline ends. The CDR3 runs 14 residues. Sequenced: peripheral blood. This chain joins TRBV30 and TRBJ1-2; a weak D match, TRBD1 (6 bases). This sequence was found in a woman aged 50 to 60 who had recovered from COVID-19. CDR3 coding DNA: TGTGCCTGGACCGACGTAGGGGGTGGGTATGGCTACACCTTC. Amino acids: CAWTDVGGGYGYTF.